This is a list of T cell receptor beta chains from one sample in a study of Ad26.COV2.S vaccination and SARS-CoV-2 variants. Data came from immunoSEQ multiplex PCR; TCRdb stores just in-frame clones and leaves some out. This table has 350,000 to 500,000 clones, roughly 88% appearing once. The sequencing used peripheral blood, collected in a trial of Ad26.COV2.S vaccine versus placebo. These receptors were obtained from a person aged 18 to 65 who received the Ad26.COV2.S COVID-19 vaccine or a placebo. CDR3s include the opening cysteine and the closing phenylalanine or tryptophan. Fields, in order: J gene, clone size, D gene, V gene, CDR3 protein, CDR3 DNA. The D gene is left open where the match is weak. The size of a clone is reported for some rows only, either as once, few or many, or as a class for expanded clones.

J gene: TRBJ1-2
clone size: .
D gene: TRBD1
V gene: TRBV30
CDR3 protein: CAWSTGGGGYTF
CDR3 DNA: TGTGCCTGGTCAACAGGGGGCGGAGGCTACACCTTC

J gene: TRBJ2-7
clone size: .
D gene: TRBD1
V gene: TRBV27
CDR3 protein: CASSRFDRGDEQYF
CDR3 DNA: TGTGCCAGCAGCCGATTCGACAGGGGCGACGAGCAGTACTTC

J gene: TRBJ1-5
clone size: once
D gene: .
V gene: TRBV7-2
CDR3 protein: CASSPSGGGRNQPQHF
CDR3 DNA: TGTGCCAGCAGCCCTTCCGGGGGGGGGCGGAATCAGCCCCAGCATTTT

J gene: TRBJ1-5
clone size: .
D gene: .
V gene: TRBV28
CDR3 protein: CASGGGQPQHF
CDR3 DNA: TGTGCCAGCGGGGGGGGCCAGCCCCAGCATTTT

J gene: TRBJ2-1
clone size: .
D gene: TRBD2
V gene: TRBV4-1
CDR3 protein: CASSPGGARSTGVKRGEQFF
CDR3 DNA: TGCGCCAGCAGCCCCGGGGGGGCTAGGTCAACTGGCGTTAAGAGGGGTGAGCAGTTCTTC

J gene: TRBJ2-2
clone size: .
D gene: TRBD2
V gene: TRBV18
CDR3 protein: CASSPRSGKDGELFF
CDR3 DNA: TGTGCCAGCTCACCTCGTAGCGGGAAGGACGGGGAGCTGTTTTTT

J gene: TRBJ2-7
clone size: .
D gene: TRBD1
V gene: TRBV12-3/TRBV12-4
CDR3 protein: CASSPQGAGEQYF
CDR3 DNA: TGTGCCAGCAGTCCACAGGGGGCGGGGGAGCAGTACTTC

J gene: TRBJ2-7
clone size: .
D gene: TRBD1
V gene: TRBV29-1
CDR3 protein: CSVLGTGWDLGTYEQYF
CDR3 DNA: TGCAGCGTCCTAGGGACAGGGTGGGATCTCGGGACCTACGAGCAGTACTTC

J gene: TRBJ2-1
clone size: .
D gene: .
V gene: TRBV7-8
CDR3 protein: CASSIYNEQFF
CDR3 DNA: TGTGCCAGCAGCATCTACAATGAGCAGTTCTTC

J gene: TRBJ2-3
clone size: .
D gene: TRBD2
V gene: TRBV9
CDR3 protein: CASSAYFGRSGGTDTQYF
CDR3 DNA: TGTGCCAGCAGCGCATACTTCGGGAGGAGCGGGGGGACAGATACGCAGTATTTT

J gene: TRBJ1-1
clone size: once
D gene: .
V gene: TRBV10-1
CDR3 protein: CASSESHGGGTEAFF
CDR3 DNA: TGCGCCAGCAGTGAGTCGCACGGCGGGGGGACTGAAGCTTTCTTT

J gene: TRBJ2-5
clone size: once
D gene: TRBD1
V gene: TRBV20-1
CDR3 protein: CSASGTGDQETQYF
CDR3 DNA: TGCAGTGCTAGTGGGACAGGCGACCAAGAGACCCAGTACTTC

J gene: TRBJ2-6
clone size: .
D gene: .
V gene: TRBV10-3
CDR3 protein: CAIGLVSSGANVLTF
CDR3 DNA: TGTGCCATAGGACTGGTGTCTTCTGGGGCCAACGTCCTGACTTTC

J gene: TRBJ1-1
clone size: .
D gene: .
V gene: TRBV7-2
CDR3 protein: CASSLGPGTYTEAFF
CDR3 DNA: TGTGCCAGCAGCTTAGGGCCGGGGACCTACACTGAAGCTTTCTTT

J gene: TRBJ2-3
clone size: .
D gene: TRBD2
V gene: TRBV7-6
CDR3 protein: CASSFSGRGTDTQYF
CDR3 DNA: TGTGCCAGCAGCTTTAGCGGGAGAGGTACAGATACGCAGTATTTT

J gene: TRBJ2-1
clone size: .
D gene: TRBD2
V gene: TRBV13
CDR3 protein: CASSEREGPTYNEQFF
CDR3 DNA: TGTGCCAGCAGTGAGCGGGAGGGCCCGACTTACAATGAGCAGTTCTTC

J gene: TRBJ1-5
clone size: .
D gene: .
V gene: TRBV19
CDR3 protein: CASSIDGGRGNQPQHF
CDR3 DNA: TGTGCCAGTAGTATCGACGGGGGCCGGGGCAATCAGCCCCAGCATTTT

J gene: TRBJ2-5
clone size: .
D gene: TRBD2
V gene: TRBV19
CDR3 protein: CASSMGGRETQYF
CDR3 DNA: TGTGCCAGTAGTATGGGCGGGAGAGAGACCCAGTACTTC

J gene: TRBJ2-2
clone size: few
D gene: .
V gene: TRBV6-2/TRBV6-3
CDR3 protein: CASSEDRLNTGELFF
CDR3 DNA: TGTGCCAGCAGTGAGGACAGACTAAACACCGGGGAGCTGTTTTTT

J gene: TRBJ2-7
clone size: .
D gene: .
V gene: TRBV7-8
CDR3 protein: CASSLGSRGPYEQYF
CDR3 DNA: TGTGCCAGCAGCTTAGGATCAAGGGGACCCTACGAGCAGTACTTC

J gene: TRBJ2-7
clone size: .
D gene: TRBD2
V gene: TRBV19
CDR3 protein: CASSVLAGGPDEQYF
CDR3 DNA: TGTGCCAGTAGTGTACTAGCGGGAGGGCCGGACGAGCAGTACTTC

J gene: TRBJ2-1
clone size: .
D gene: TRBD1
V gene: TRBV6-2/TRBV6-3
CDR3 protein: CASSRQGFADNEQFF
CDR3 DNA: TGTGCCAGCAGCCGACAGGGATTCGCGGACAATGAGCAGTTCTTC

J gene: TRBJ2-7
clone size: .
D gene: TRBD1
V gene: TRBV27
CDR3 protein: CASSSPRQGAGYEQYF
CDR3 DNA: TGTGCCAGCAGTTCGCCTAGACAGGGGGCTGGTTACGAGCAGTACTTC

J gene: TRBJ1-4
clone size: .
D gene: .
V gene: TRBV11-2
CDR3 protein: CASSLEGKGGEKLFF
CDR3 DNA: TGTGCCAGCAGCTTAGAAGGGAAGGGTGGTGAAAAACTGTTTTTT

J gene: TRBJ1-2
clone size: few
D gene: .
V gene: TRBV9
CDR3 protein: CASSVRGDGYTF
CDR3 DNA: TGTGCCAGCAGCGTACGAGGGGATGGCTACACCTTC

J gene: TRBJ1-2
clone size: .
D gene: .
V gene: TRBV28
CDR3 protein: CASKRFSYQQGGYTF
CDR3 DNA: TGTGCCAGCAAACGCTTTAGTTATCAACAGGGTGGCTACACCTTC

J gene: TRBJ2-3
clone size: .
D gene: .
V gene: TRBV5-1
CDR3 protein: CASSKELVQKSTDTQYF
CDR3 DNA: TGCGCCAGCAGCAAAGAACTAGTACAAAAAAGCACAGATACGCAGTATTTT

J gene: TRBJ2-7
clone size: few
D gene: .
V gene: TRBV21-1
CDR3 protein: CASSKGDDYEQYF
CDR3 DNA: TGTGCCAGCAGCAAAGGGGACGACTACGAGCAGTACTTC

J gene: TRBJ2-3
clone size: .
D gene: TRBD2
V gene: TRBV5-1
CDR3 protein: CASSLRGLAGGPGDTQYF
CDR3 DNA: TGCGCCAGCAGCTTGAGGGGACTAGCGGGAGGGCCGGGAGATACGCAGTATTTT

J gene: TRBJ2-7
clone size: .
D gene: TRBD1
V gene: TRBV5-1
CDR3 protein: CASSPGTGVTYEQYF
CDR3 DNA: TGCGCCAGCAGCCCTGGGACAGGGGTAACCTACGAGCAGTACTTC

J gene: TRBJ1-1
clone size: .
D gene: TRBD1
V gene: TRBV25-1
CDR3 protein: CASSVSWTGSHTEAFF
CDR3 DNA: TGTGCCAGCAGTGTCTCCTGGACAGGGAGTCACACTGAAGCTTTCTTT

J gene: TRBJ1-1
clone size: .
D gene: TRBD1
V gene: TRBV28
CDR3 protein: CASSRADRDSPEAFF
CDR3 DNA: TGTGCCAGCAGTCGAGCGGACAGGGATTCCCCTGAAGCTTTCTTT

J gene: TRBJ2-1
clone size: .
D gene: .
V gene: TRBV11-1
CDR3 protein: CASRTSGIEQFF
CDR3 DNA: TGTGCCAGCAGAACCTCCGGTATTGAGCAGTTCTTC

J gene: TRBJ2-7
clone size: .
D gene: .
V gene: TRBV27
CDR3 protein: CASRHDRLSDEQYF
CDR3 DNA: TGTGCCAGCAGGCACGACAGGCTCTCGGACGAGCAGTACTTC

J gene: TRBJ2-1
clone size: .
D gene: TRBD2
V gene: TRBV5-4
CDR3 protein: CATPTGPGLAVNNEQFF
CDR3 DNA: TGTGCCACCCCGACAGGGCCGGGACTAGCGGTGAACAATGAGCAGTTCTTC

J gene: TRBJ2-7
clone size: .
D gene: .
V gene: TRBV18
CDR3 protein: CASSRGDEQYF
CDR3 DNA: TGTGCCAGCTCACGGGGGGACGAGCAGTACTTC

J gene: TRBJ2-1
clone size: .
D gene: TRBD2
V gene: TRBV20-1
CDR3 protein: CSASGLAGGSGSYNEQFF
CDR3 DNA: TGCAGTGCTAGTGGCCTAGCGGGAGGAAGTGGGTCCTACAATGAGCAGTTCTTC

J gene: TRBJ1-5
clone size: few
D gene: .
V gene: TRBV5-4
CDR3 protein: CASSLDGKNQPQHF
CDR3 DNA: TGTGCCAGCAGCTTGGACGGGAAGAATCAGCCCCAGCATTTT

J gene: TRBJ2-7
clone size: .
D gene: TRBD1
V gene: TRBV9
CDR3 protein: CASSVEGGGTTYEQYF
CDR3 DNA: TGTGCCAGCAGCGTCGAAGGGGGCGGCACTACCTACGAGCAGTACTTC

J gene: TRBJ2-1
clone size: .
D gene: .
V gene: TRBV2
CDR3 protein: CASTLNNEQFF
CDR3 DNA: TGTGCCAGCACTCTAAACAATGAGCAGTTCTTC

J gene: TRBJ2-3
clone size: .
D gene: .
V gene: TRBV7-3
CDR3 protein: CASSLAWRTDTQYF
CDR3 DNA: TGTGCCAGCAGCTTAGCCTGGCGGACAGATACGCAGTATTTT

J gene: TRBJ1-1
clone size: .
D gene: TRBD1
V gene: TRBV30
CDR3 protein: CAWSVLGTGTEAFF
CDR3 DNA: TGTGCCTGGAGTGTACTCGGGACAGGGACTGAAGCTTTCTTT

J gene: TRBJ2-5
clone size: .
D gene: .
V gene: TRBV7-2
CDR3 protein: CASSLEASIQETQYF
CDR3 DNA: TGTGCCAGCAGCTTAGAAGCTAGTATCCAAGAGACCCAGTACTTC

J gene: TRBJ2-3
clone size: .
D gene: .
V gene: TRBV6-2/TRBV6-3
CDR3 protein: CASSSTDTQYF
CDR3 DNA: TGTGCCAGCAGTTCTACAGATACGCAGTATTTT

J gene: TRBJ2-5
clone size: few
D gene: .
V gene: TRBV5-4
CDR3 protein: CASSDSPGPDQETQYF
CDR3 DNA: TGTGCCAGCAGCGATTCCCCGGGACCGGATCAAGAGACCCAGTACTTC

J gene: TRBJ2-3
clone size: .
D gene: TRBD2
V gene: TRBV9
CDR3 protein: CASSAKREGRDTQYF
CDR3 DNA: TGTGCCAGCAGCGCTAAGCGGGAAGGGCGAGATACGCAGTATTTT

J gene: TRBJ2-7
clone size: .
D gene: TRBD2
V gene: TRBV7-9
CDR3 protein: CASSSRLAGGPGEQYF
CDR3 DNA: TGTGCCAGCAGCTCTCGACTAGCGGGAGGGCCCGGCGAGCAGTACTTC

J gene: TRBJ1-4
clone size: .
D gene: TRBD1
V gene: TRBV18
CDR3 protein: CASSAGTGGSSEEKLFF
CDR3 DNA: TGTGCCAGCTCAGCCGGGACAGGGGGCTCGTCGGAAGAAAAACTGTTTTTT

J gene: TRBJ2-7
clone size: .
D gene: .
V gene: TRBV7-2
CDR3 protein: CASSLVISSHEQYF
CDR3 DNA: TGTGCCAGCAGCTTAGTTATTAGTTCCCACGAGCAGTACTTC

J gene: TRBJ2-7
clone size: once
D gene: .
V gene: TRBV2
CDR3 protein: CASSEWGRRIQYF
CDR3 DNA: TGTGCCAGCAGTGAATGGGGCCGTAGGATCCAGTACTTC

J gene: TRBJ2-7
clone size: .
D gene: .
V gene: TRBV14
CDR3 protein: CASSQEGVLLEDVRRRGTSYEQYF
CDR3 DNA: TGTGCCAGCAGCCAAGAAGGGGTCTTGCTTGAAGACGTACGCAGGAGGGGGACCTCCTACGAGCAGTACTTC

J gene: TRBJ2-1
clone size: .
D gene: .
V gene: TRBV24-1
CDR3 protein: CATSDPNPSSYNEQFF
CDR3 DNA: TGTGCCACCAGTGACCCAAACCCGAGCTCCTACAATGAGCAGTTCTTC

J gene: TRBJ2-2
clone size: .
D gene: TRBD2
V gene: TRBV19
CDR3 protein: CASSIGRAGELFF
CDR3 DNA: TGTGCCAGTAGTATCGGGAGGGCCGGGGAGCTGTTTTTT